A single sample gave rise to the 23 T cell receptor beta chains below, sequenced in a study of regulatory T cells in long-lasting Graves disease. Time point: persistent/refractory GD, antithyroid drugs over 5 years with positive TRAb. RNA extracted from PBMCs served as the sequencing template. Arm-PCR with iRepertoire HTBI primers amplified the CDR3 regions for these TCR beta libraries. Using its own MiXCR run on the multiplex PCR reads, TCRdb lists one record per CDR3 protein. The sample has about 660,000 distinct CDR3 sequences, 25% to 30% seen once. The sequenced sample was peripheral blood mononuclear cells (PBMCs), obtained when the disease was refractory, from a patient treated with antithyroid drugs. These receptors originate from a female donor with Graves disease.

The chain's CDR3 is CASSLSVAGGFGELFF. As DNA, the CDR3 is TGTGCCAGCAGTTTATCGGTCGCAGGGGGCTTCGGGGAGCTGTTTTTT. The gene calls are TRBV27 and TRBJ2-2, with 8 bases lining up with TRBD1. Germline CDR1 is MNHEY and CDR2 is SMNVEV (reference sequence). Trimming removed 0 bases from V and 7 bases from J; junction bases left unmatched: 7. The length of the CDR3 is 16 residues.

This clonotype was detected only a few times. This chain joins TRBV30 and TRBJ1-5, with D unclear. Trimming pared 2 bases from V and 1 base from J, leaving 6 bases between. The CDR3 covers 13 residues. Per germline, CDR1 GTSNPN and CDR2 SVGIG (reference sequence). CDR3 region: CAWSLGSNQPQHF. The CDR3 DNA follows: TGTGCCTGGAGTCTGGGGAGCAATCAGCCCCAGCATTTT.

This clonotype was observed a few times. The rearrangement uses TRBV14 and TRBJ2-2, with TRBD1 matching over 8 bases. Germline V gene lookup returns CDR1 SGHDN and CDR2 FVKESK. The V segment lost 4 bases and the J segment 3 bases; nucleotides outside the gene matches: 4. There are 15 residues in the CDR3. The CDR3 region is CASSLRTGYTGELFF. DNA of the CDR3: TGTGCCAGCAGCCTTAGGACAGGGTACACCGGGGAGCTGTTTTTT.

The rearrangement joins TRBV29-1 to TRBJ1-2; D gene unclear. Trimming stripped 3 bases from V and 2 bases from J, with 7 bases between. Germline loops: CDR1 SQVTM, CDR2 ANQGSEA. The CDR3 has 12 amino acids. The CDR3: CSVEPDNYGYTF. The CDR3 DNA reads TGCAGCGTTGAGCCAGACAACTATGGCTACACCTTC. Full variable domain (outside the CDR3, taken from reference TRBV29-1 and TRBJ1-2): SAVISQKPSRDICQRGTSLTIQCQVDSQVTMMFWYRQQPGQSLTLIATANQGSEATYESGFVIDKFPISRPNLTFSTLTVSNMSPEDSSIYLCSVEPDNYGYTFGSGTRLTVV.

The V call is TRBV7-9, the J call TRBJ2-5, with D tentatively TRBD1 (5 bases). V dropped 3 bases and J dropped 3 bases, with 11 bases sitting between them. CDR1 and CDR2 from the germline V gene are SEHNR and FQNEAQ (reference sequence). The CDR3 sequence is 14 residues long. The CDR3 coding sequence is TGTGCCAGCAGCTTTAGGACACTGGAAGAGACCCAGTACTTC. Residues: CASSFRTLEETQYF.

This clonotype was recorded at least ten times. This chain links TRBV2 with TRBJ1-2; D gene ambiguous. Per the germline V gene, CDR1 is SNHLY and CDR2 is FYNNEI. This CDR3 is built from 12 residues. The V end lost 5 bases, the J end lost 8 bases, and 12 bases lay between the germline ends. The CDR3 loop reads CASSFGFQGYTF. CDR3 nucleotide sequence: TGTGCCAGCAGTTTCGGGTTCCAAGGCTACACCTTC.

This clonotype was counted between two and nine times. The gene calls are TRBV6-1 and TRBJ1-2, with D unresolved. Trimming took off 7 bases at V and 2 bases at J, with 14 bases between the two ends. The germline CDR1 and CDR2 sequences are MNHNS and SASEGT. The CDR3 totals 14 residues. For the CDR3, the DNA is TGTGCCAGCACTGAGGCAGGACCCAACTATGGCTACACCTTC. This translates into CASTEAGPNYGYTF.

Ten or more counts support this clonotype. The chain uses TRBV2 and TRBJ1-5, with D unresolved. V was pared by 5 bases and J by 0 bases, with 5 bases between. This CDR3 region has 13 residues. The germline CDR1 and CDR2 sequences are SNHLY and FYNNEI. Here the CDR3 reads CASSSDSNQPQHF. The CDR3 region has the DNA TGTGCCAGCAGTTCAGATAGCAATCAGCCCCAGCATTTT. The whole variable domain, filled in from reference TRBV2 and TRBJ1-5, reads EPEVTQTPSHQVTQMGQEVILRCVPISNHLYFYWYRQILGQKVEFLVSFYNNEISEKSEIFDDQFSVERPDGSNFTLKIRSTKLEDSAMYFCASSSDSNQPQHFGDGTRLSIL.

The V and J genes are TRBV20-1 and TRBJ2-5; 7 bases are a match to TRBD1. Losses at the gene ends were 6 bases for V and 4 bases for J; bases not matched to a gene: 17. CDR1 DFQATT and CDR2 SNEGSKA come from the germline V gene (reference sequence). CDR3 size: 16 residues. CDR3 in amino acids: CSASGTVGPWRETQYF. CDR3 DNA: TGCAGTGCCAGTGGGACAGTGGGGCCGTGGCGAGAGACCCAGTACTTC.

In its sample, this clonotype was seen a few times. This chain uses TRBV28 with TRBJ2-1; 8 bases are a match to TRBD2. V was pared by 5 bases and J by 7 bases, with 13 bases of the junction left unmatched. The germline V gene has CDR1 MDHEN and CDR2 SYDVKM. The CDR3 extends over 16 amino acids. The CDR3 DNA reads as TGTGCCAGCAGTCCGTCAGCGGGAGCGGACGTGAATGAGCAGTTCTTC. It translates to CASSPSAGADVNEQFF.

The table lists this clonotype with a few counts. V gene TRBV7-6 combines with J gene TRBJ2-2; a weak D match, TRBD1 (6 bases). Germline-derived CDR1 and CDR2 are SGHVS and FNYEAQ. V was clipped by 2 bases and J by 7 bases, with 11 bases between them. CDR3 length: 14 residues. This CDR3 is CASSLQGSSGELFF. In DNA, the CDR3 is TGTGCCAGCAGCTTACAGGGGTCTAGCGGGGAGCTGTTTTTT.

The chain uses TRBV12-5 and TRBJ2-1, with TRBD2 matching 7 bases. The germline V gene encodes CDR1 LGHNT and CDR2 FRNRAP. This CDR3 is built from 16 residues. The V segment lost 1 base and the J segment 0 bases; nucleotides outside the gene matches: 3. In DNA form, the CDR3 reads TGTGCTAGTGGTTTGGCCAAGCGGGACTCCTACAATGAGCAGTTCTTC. Amino acid sequence: CASGLAKRDSYNEQFF.

This clonotype was seen repeatedly, ten times or more. This chain connects TRBV12-3 or TRBV12-4 to TRBJ1-5, with 7 bases fitting TRBD1. The CDR3 spans 13 residues. V gave up 5 bases and J gave up 4 bases; unmatched junction bases: 2. CDR3 DNA: TGTGCCAGCAGTGTCAGGGGGAATCAGCCCCAGCATTTT. It codes for CASSVRGNQPQHF.

This clonotype was seen only a few times. The chain recombines TRBV2 with TRBJ2-1, with D hard to call. Trimming removed 11 bases from V and 7 bases from J, with 18 bases in between. The CDR3 extends over 13 amino acids. Germline lookup yields CDR1 SNHLY and CDR2 FYNNEI. The CDR3 reads CAYYLTRVNEQFF. CDR3 DNA: TGTGCCTACTACCTGACAAGGGTAAATGAGCAGTTCTTC. The whole variable domain, filled in from reference TRBV2 and TRBJ2-1, reads EPEVTQTPSHQVTQMGQEVILRCVPISNHLYFYWYRQILGQKVEFLVSFYNNEISEKSEIFDDQFSVERPDGSNFTLKIRSTKLEDSAMYFCAYYLTRVNEQFFGPGTRLTVL.

This rearrangement joins TRBV27 to TRBJ1-1, with 7 bases that match TRBD1. This CDR3 comprises 14 residues. Unmatched junction bases numbered 6, after V lost 5 bases and J lost 3 bases. Germline CDR1 reads MNHEY; CDR2 reads SMNVEV (reference sequence). In DNA form, the CDR3 reads TGTGCCAGCAGTCCCCGGACAGGTTACACTGAAGCTTTCTTT. Amino acid sequence: CASSPRTGYTEAFF.

The V call is TRBV20-1, the J call TRBJ2-5; D is ambiguous. From germline, CDR1 is DFQATT and CDR2 SNEGSKA (reference sequence). Trimming took off 0 bases at V and 0 bases at J, with 17 bases between the two ends. This CDR3 is 17 amino acids long. The CDR3 sequence: CSARDRTAPRYQETQYF. CDR3 bases: TGCAGTGCTAGAGACAGAACCGCCCCCCGGTACCAAGAGACCCAGTACTTC.

The chain combines TRBV4-1 with TRBJ1-1; no reliable D call. The CDR3 sequence is 15 residues long. Germline assignment: CDR1 MGHRA and CDR2 YSYEKL. V was trimmed by 1 base and J by 5 bases, leaving 14 bases between them. DNA of the CDR3: TGCGCCAGCAGCCAAGCGATTCTGTACTTTACTGAAGCTTTCTTT. Translating it yields CASSQAILYFTEAFF.

This rearrangement joins TRBV7-2 to TRBJ2-7, with 7 bases identical to TRBD2. CDR1 and CDR2 from the germline V gene are SGHTA and FQGNSA. V gave up 1 base and J gave up 6 bases; unmatched junction bases: 9. CDR3 size: 15 residues. DNA of the CDR3: TGTGCCAGCAGCTTAGGCCGGGGGAGGGGAGGCGAGCAGTACTTC. Translated, it gives CASSLGRGRGGEQYF.

The chain joins TRBV11-3 to TRBJ2-4, with TRBD2 matching over 9 bases. V shed 4 bases, J shed 5 bases, and the junction held 12 bases outside the gene matches. Germline lookup yields CDR1 SGHNT and CDR2 YENEEA. CDR3 length: 17 amino acids. The CDR3 nucleotides read TGTGCCAGCAGCTCGAATTGGATAGCGGGAGAGGAAAACATTCAGTACTTC. It encodes CASSSNWIAGEENIQYF.

The chain couples TRBV11-2 to TRBJ1-3; D may be TRBD1 (6 bases). Looked up from germline, CDR1 is SGHAT and CDR2 is FQNNGV. The V gene lost 1 base and the J gene lost 0 bases, with 10 bases spanning the gap. The CDR3 covers 16 residues. In DNA form, the CDR3 reads TGTGCCAGCAGCTTAGTGGGGGCCCGCTCTGGAAACACCATATATTTT. It yields the protein CASSLVGARSGNTIYF.

There are many counts of this clonotype. The gene calls are TRBV28 and TRBJ1-4; TRBD1 is a possible D gene (5 bases). V shed 6 bases and J shed 7 bases, with 15 bases lying between them. The CDR3 is 14 amino acids. Germline CDR1 is MDHEN and CDR2 is SYDVKM. The CDR3 is CASSLGLGAEKLFF. In nucleotides, the CDR3 is TGTGCCAGCAGCCTGGGACTTGGTGCTGAAAAACTGTTTTTT.

The chain links TRBV2 to TRBJ2-4; 10 positions match TRBD1. Germline V gene sequence: CDR1 SNHLY, CDR2 FYNNEI. V lost 8 bases to trimming and J lost 5 bases; unmatched junction nucleotides: 3. The CDR3 extends over 13 amino acids. Written as DNA, the CDR3 is TGTGCCAGCGCCGGGACAGGGGAAAACATTCAGTACTTC. Its protein product is CASAGTGENIQYF.

This rearrangement joins TRBV2 to TRBJ2-1; the match to TRBD2 covers 10 bases. The V and J ends lost 6 bases and 1 base, in that order; junction bases with no gene match: 0. Germline lookup yields CDR1 SNHLY and CDR2 FYNNEI. The CDR3 length is 14 residues. CDR3 sequence: CASRLAGSYNEQFF. The CDR3 coding sequence is TGTGCCAGCAGACTAGCGGGGTCCTACAATGAGCAGTTCTTC. Using reference TRBV2 and TRBJ2-1 for the parts outside the CDR3, the full variable domain is EPEVTQTPSHQVTQMGQEVILRCVPISNHLYFYWYRQILGQKVEFLVSFYNNEISEKSEIFDDQFSVERPDGSNFTLKIRSTKLEDSAMYFCASRLAGSYNEQFFGPGTRLTVL.